Below, 4 T cell receptor beta chains from the same sample are listed, as sequenced in a study of control samples from healthy donors and cancer patients. Method: immunoSEQ multiplex PCR; TCRdb's copy keeps in-frame clones and lacks some. In the table there are 70,000 or so clones, 89% of which are singletons. The specimen was PBMCs. These receptors came from a man between 60 and 75 years old with lung cancer.

J is TRBJ2-1 and V is TRBV23-1; 8 bases align to TRBD2. TRBV23-1 is recorded as an ORF, its role being uncertain. CDR3 length: 19 amino acids. With V trimmed by 6 bases and J by 5 bases, 21 bases remained unmatched. CDR3 coding DNA: TGCGCCAGCAGCCAGAGGGTTGACCCGGGAGGGCCTATGCACAATGAGCAGTTCTTC. Translating gives CASSQRVDPGGPMHNEQFF.

The chain joins TRBV5-6 to TRBJ1-5, with TRBD1 matching over 7 bases. The CDR3 totals 16 residues. Looked up from germline, CDR1 is SGHDT and CDR2 is YYEEEE. Trimming at V came to 5 bases and at J to 1 base, leaving 9 bases not matched to a gene. CDR3 residues: CASSTQGTLSNQPQHF. CDR3 DNA sequence: TGTGCCAGCAGTACACAGGGGACCCTAAGCAATCAGCCCCAGCATTTT.

Here the CDR3 reads CSASEGKQFF. The CDR3 DNA reads as TGCAGTGCTAGCGAGGGGAAGCAGTTCTTC. The rearrangement links TRBV20-1 to TRBJ2-1; either TRBD1 or TRBD2 may supply D (5 bases each). V dropped 3 bases and J dropped 11 bases, with 8 bases sitting between them. The CDR3 totals 10 residues. CDR1 and CDR2 (germline): DFQATT, SNEGSKA (reference sequence).

The V gene is TRBV2, the J gene TRBJ1-5; TRBD1 is a possible D gene (5 bases). The germline gives CDR1 SNHLY, CDR2 FYNNEI. The CDR3 has 15 residues. V lost 6 bases to trimming and J lost 2 bases, with 14 bases between them. The chain's CDR3 is CASSVSDSGNQPQHF. CDR3 sequence (DNA): TGTGCCAGCAGCGTCTCTGACAGTGGCAATCAGCCCCAGCATTTT.